This T cell receptor beta chain stems from a study of shared clonotypes between healthy human individuals (dated by TCRdb to between 2020 and 2021). With respect to the entire study: Three men and a couple of women, aged 18 to 49 years, made up the cohort. For each donor, CD4 naive and CD4 memory were each given three plates, CD8 naive was given two plates, and CD8 memory was given one plate. To estimate repertoire size and how much clonotype sharing occurs between individuals, the study deeply sequenced the blood TCR repertoires of several healthy adults. To increase sequencing depth and limit assay-specific biases, different laboratories used diverse techniques to prepare libraries and sequence TCR repertoires. Between about 0.8 and 9 billion PBMCs per donor were obtained by leukapheresis. General conclusions and limits of the study: Sampling was restricted to blood, and TCR repertoires in tissue are likely to differ from TCR repertoires in blood. Larger estimated clonotype richness was generally found for naive subsets than for memory subsets. When a few donors were compared, the shared fraction of clonotypes was about 5% for naive CD4, about 4% for naive CD8, roughly 2.5% for memory CD4, and under 0.5% for memory CD8. The genetic and exposure-history diversity represented was limited by the small number of donors. Clonotypes shared by all four sorted-subset donors showed higher generation probabilities than non-shared clonotypes. Pairwise subsampling indicated that sequencing depth was expected to affect the degree of clonotype sharing among donors. Incomplete sequencing was indicated by rarefaction of sorted-subset datasets, despite the large sequencing depth.

The donors were healthy, HIV-negative adults who had no recently reported acute infections or vaccinations. All donors were Caucasian adults living in Nashville, Tennessee, USA. CD4+ T cells were enriched by magnetic negative selection, after which naive cells were positively selected on CD45RA and the negative fraction was taken as the memory subset. After blood collection by leukapheresis, PBMCs were isolated using Ficoll-Histopaque density gradient centrifugation and then cryopreserved in the vapor phase of liquid nitrogen. Analytical flow cytometry was used to check the purity and quantity of each magnetically sorted T cell population. Each sorted fraction had its genomic DNA isolated and then quantified by UV absorbance on a Nanodrop 2000c. Using the deep immunoSEQ assay, TCR CDR3 regions were amplified from genomic DNA by multiplex PCR. For each cell subset, the extracted genomic DNA was distributed evenly across all wells of several immunoSEQ 96-well plates, and each plate served as one replicate. For sorted subsets, approximately 200 ng of genomic DNA, equivalent to around 29,000 T cell genomes, went into each replicate PCR. The purified libraries were quantified using a Qubit 3.0 fluorometer, sized with a Bioanalyzer 2100, and then quantified again using the KAPA Library Quantification kit. Every immunoSEQ 96-well plate was sequenced on a separate single-read 150-cycle Illumina NextSeq 550 flow cell. The authors' analysis ran thus. Because the immunoSEQ output included only junctional sequences and no quality scores, the filtering could not be the same as the filtering used for full-length reads. To assign V/J genes and CDR3, sequences were annotated using PyIR, a Python wrapper for IgBLAST v1.9, with IMGT germline references. Reads were filtered out if the reads had weak V/J assignments (E-value above 1e-6), no CDR3, stop codons, out-of-frame junctions, or ambiguous translated residues. V3J clonotypes were defined as sequences sharing an identical inferred V gene, J gene, and CDR3 amino acid sequence. Percentage overlap between repertoires was calculated by dividing the number of shared unique clonotypes by the size of the smaller repertoire. Three approaches were used to assess repertoire richness: RTK rarefaction, the Chao1 estimator, and Recon v2.1 estimates of unobserved clonotypes. For all TCRbeta clonotypes obtained by the gDNA method from four donors, generation probabilities were computed with OLGA. TCRdb holds this immuneACCESS table with in-frame rearrangements only. Some clones are missing; in checked studies, unresolved V genes explain under half, and the rest has no known cause. V and J calls and clone size are copied from that table; D and trimming were computed from the DNA. The sample profile shows more than 150,000 clones; 85% to 95% of them were found once. Jointly, the top ten make up around 0.067% of the sample.

Sequences MNHEY (CDR1) and SMNVEV (CDR2) are obtained from the germline V gene (reference sequence). Its CDR3 holds 14 amino acids, cysteine through phenylalanine. The DNA shown is the 42-base CDR3, in frame from base 1. Trimming at the junction amounts to 5 bases on V and 14 bases on J, and the germline ends lie 19 bases apart. For this clone: Its target antigen remains unknown. No base quality information exists; no much larger clone differs at one position.

The TCR originated in a woman in her 30s in good health. Source material: naive CD4+ T cells sorted from blood. This specimen's cell subset or site label, interpreted: CD45RA+ positively selected. Rearrangement joined TRBV27 to TRBJ1-6; the D region possibly corresponds to TRBD1 (5 bases align). This receptor has the CDR3 CASSPHTGVLALHF. The DNA sequence is as follows: TGTGCCAGCAGTCCGCACACGGGGGTTCTGGCCCTCCACTTT.